This TCR beta chain was sequenced during a study of blood T cell repertoires in COVID-19. TCRdb's table, derived via immunoSEQ multiplex PCR, lists solely in-frame clones and lacks some. The data contain about 210,000 clones, approximately 86% of them singletons. This clone appeared once. The source material was PBMCs or T cells enriched from blood (not recorded which). This clonotype was obtained from a middle-aged woman with acute COVID-19.

CDR3 sequence reads: CASSPGGNENIQYF. CDR3 DNA: TGCGCCAGCAGCCCGGGGGGGAACGAAAACATTCAGTACTTC. The chain carries TRBV5-1 and TRBJ2-4, with 8 bases lining up with TRBD2. V shed 4 bases, J shed 5 bases, and the junction held 5 bases outside the gene matches. The CDR3 has 14 residues. CDR1 and CDR2 from the germline V gene are SGHRS and YFSETQ.